This TCR beta chain was obtained from a study of shared clonotypes between healthy human individuals. As for this clone: Its specificity is unknown.

The repertoire was sequenced with immunoSEQ multiplex PCR; TCRdb's copy has only in-frame clones and lacks some. The sample shows some 2.1 million clones, 85% to 95% of them seen only once. Study results and limitations: Sequencing of the sorted subsets was shown by rarefaction to be incomplete despite large depth. Researchers sampled blood only, noting tissue repertoires likely differ. The diversity represented, both genetic and in exposure history, was limited by few donors.

This CDR3 has 15 amino acids. CDR1 and CDR2 (germline): MDHEN, SYDVKM. Trimming took 3 bases from V and 2 from J, leaving 8 bases between them. CD4+ cell separation produced CD45RA+ naive and CD45RA-negative memory subsets. The chain joins TRBV28 to TRBJ1-6; D is possibly TRBD1 (5 bases). Sequencing was performed on naive CD4+ T cells sorted from blood. The sample's subset: CD45RA+ positively selected. The sequence was collected from a man aged 18 to 29 in good health. The CDR3 nucleotides are TGTGCCAGCAGTTTGGAGACAGCCTATAATTCACCCCTCCACTTT. Translated, it gives CASSLETAYNSPLHF.